This T cell receptor beta chain was identified during a study of cytomegalovirus exposure and HLA in healthy donors (dated by TCRdb to the late 2010s). General notes on the study: According to a later analysis, the approximately 130 validation repertoires were produced on the same platform as the 666 repertoires of the first cohort. The aim of the study was to test whether cataloging public T cell receptors could identify signatures of past pathogen exposure. In addition to the first cohort of roughly 670 subjects, a separate validation cohort of around 110 different subjects was used. The study combined high-throughput TCR immunosequencing, statistical association of individual TCRs with disease status, and machine learning to predict cytomegalovirus infection status.

As encoded in the germline V gene (reference sequence), CDR1 is LNHNV while CDR2 is YYDKDF. V and J are truncated by 0 bases and 4 bases respectively, leaving an intervening sequence of 10 bases. The CDR3, from cysteine to phenylalanine, totals 15 residues. Only the CDR3 part of the read is kept: 45 bases, read in frame from the first base. Library prep was done by the immunoSEQ multiplex PCR assay. In the original analysis: A statistical classification framework was built for diagnosing cytomegalovirus status from the catalog of TCR beta chain sequences. The table was pulled from immuneACCESS by TCRdb, which kept in-frame rearrangements only. Such tables lose some clones; where checked, under half of the loss comes from unresolved V genes, and the rest has no known cause. The DNA gave D and trimming, while V, J and clone size come from that table. Within this sample are more than 250,000 clones, with approximately 90% of them counted one time only. The ten largest clones represent approximately 1% of the sample.

Study-level results and caveats: The authors suggested that the approach could potentially be extended to other disease states and immunological phenotypes. Subsequent analysis determined that TCRs grouped into clusters in the first cohort also showed a tendency toward co-occurrence across the 130 or so validation repertoires, and 85% to 95% of cluster scores exceeded 0. While some public TCRs were present in many individuals, most TCR sequences turned up only very rarely across donors. In both the original and validation cohorts, the classifier was reported to diagnose cytomegalovirus status with high specificity and sensitivity. A later analysis had no HLA typing for the validation cohort, so co-occurrence there was scored across all 120 repertoires. A few of the identified cytomegalovirus-associated TCR beta chains were confirmed in vitro to be specific for cytomegalovirus antigens. In the study, roughly 160 TCR beta chains were listed as associated with cytomegalovirus.

Separate from the approximately 730-subject first cohort, the validation cohort of roughly 120 subjects was the group to which the donors belonged. Of note for this clone: No cognate antigen has been identified for it. No base quality values were provided; no much bigger clone lies one nucleotide off.

Sequenced sample: PBMCs. The chain joins TRBV15 to TRBJ1-3; the D gene is unclear. This TCR derives from a woman aged 25 to 39 in good health and CMV-seropositive. DNA sequence: TGTGCCACCAGCAGAGATATGGTTGTCGGAAACACCATATATTTT. This sequence encodes CATSRDMVVGNTIYF.